One and the same sample provided the 32 T cell receptor beta chains below, sequenced in a study of cytomegalovirus exposure and HLA in healthy donors. The PCR used 60 Vbeta and 13 Jbeta primers. The assay was immunoSEQ multiplex PCR, and TCRdb's table has in-frame clones only and misses some. The sample contains 100,000 to 150,000 clones, over 60% of which appear only once. The material sequenced was PBMCs. Receptors originate from a man younger than 35 in good health and CMV-seropositive.

V and J are TRBV12-5 and TRBJ2-1, with a possible D match to TRBD2 (5 bases). Germline CDR1 LGHNT, CDR2 FRNRAP. CDR3 length: 14 amino acids. V was pared by 3 bases and J by 4 bases, with 10 bases between. CDR3 bases: TGTGCTAGTGGTTTCGGGCTAGCTTACAATGAGCAGTTCTTC. This codes for CASGFGLAYNEQFF.

This sequence joins TRBV4-1 and TRBJ2-5, with 8 bases identical to TRBD1. TRBJ2-7 explains the end of the DNA better; the J call may be wrong. The CDR3 is 17 residues long. Germline lookup yields CDR1 MGHRA and CDR2 YSYEKL. Written as DNA, the CDR3 is TGCGCCAGCAGCCAGGTACTCAGGGGGCGCACGTCCTACGAGCAGTACTTC. As protein: CASSQVLRGRTSYEQYF.

The V and J genes are TRBV10-3 and TRBJ2-7; D gene unclear. The CDR3 covers 13 residues. Germline values: CDR1 ENHRY, CDR2 SYGVKD. Deletions cut 0 bases from V and 3 bases from J, with 6 bases between. The CDR3 coding sequence is TGTGCCATCAGTGAGTCGAAACTCTACGAGCAGTACTTC. Translated, it gives CAISESKLYEQYF.

The chain is built from TRBV6-6 and TRBJ2-5; D is perhaps TRBD1 (5 bases). The CDR3 loop spans 16 amino acids. Germline V CDR1 and CDR2: MNHNY, SVGAGI (reference sequence). Trimming removed 0 bases from V and 4 bases from J, with 15 bases in between. CDR3 sequence (DNA): TGTGCCAGCAGTTACTCGAATTTCAGGGCCCCAGAGACCCAGTACTTC. Translating gives CASSYSNFRAPETQYF.

The J gene is TRBJ2-2, the V gene TRBV5-4; 8 bases fit TRBD2. The CDR3 has 16 amino acids. CDR1 and CDR2 (germline): SGHNT, YYREEE (reference sequence). The J segment lost 6 bases and the V segment lost 0 bases, leaving 7 bases of the junction unmatched. CDR3 residues: CASSLGASGSSGELFF. In nucleotides, the CDR3 is TGTGCCAGCAGCTTGGGGGCTAGCGGGTCCTCCGGGGAGCTGTTTTTT.

This chain links TRBV7-3 with TRBJ2-5; TRBD2 agrees at 16 bases. V lost 3 bases to trimming and J lost 4 bases; unmatched junction nucleotides: 8. This CDR3 contains 18 residues. Germline-derived CDR1 and CDR2 are SGHTA and FQGTGA. This CDR3 reads CASSLGTSGRARGETQYF. The CDR3 DNA reads as TGTGCCAGCAGCTTGGGGACTAGCGGGAGGGCGAGGGGAGAGACCCAGTACTTC.

The chain joins TRBV5-1 to TRBJ2-1, with TRBD2 matching over 8 bases. The germline V gene encodes CDR1 SGHRS and CDR2 YFSETQ. The CDR3 loop spans 13 amino acids. Trimming removed 7 bases from V and 1 base from J; junction bases left unmatched: 1. CDR3 sequence: CASSGGSYNEQFF. CDR3 in DNA: TGCGCCAGCTCGGGGGGGTCCTACAATGAGCAGTTCTTC.

The chain has TRBV7-9 and TRBJ1-1; 7 positions agree with TRBD1. V lost 5 bases, J lost 4 bases, and 10 bases stayed unmatched. Looked up from germline, CDR1 is SEHNR and CDR2 is FQNEAQ (reference sequence). The CDR3 loop spans 15 amino acids. The chain's CDR3 is CASSGLQGWVTEAFF. DNA for the CDR3: TGTGCCAGCAGCGGCCTACAGGGGTGGGTCACTGAAGCTTTCTTT.

This clone has only a few counts. The rearrangement joins TRBV6-1 to TRBJ2-7; D remains ambiguous. The CDR3 has 14 residues. The germline V and J ends were trimmed by 2 bases and 2 bases, with 10 bases remaining between them. In germline, CDR1 is MNHNS, CDR2 SASEGT. CDR3 sequence reads: CASSEWATTYEQYF. The CDR3 DNA sequence: TGTGCCAGCAGTGAATGGGCTACAACCTACGAGCAGTACTTC.

The chain has TRBV6-1 and TRBJ2-7, with TRBD1 matching over 9 bases. The CDR3 is 13 amino acids. Germline CDR1 is MNHNS and CDR2 is SASEGT. Germline trimming cut 10 bases from V and 3 bases from J; bases unmatched to any gene: 7. Written as DNA, the CDR3 is TGTGCCACCAGGACAGGGGATGACTACGAGCAGTACTTC. It is translated as CATRTGDDYEQYF.

This clone came up a few times. One end of the junction varies from germline; a read error may be responsible. The chain uses TRBV18 and TRBJ2-4, with a tentative D call TRBD1 (5 bases). CDR3 length: 15 amino acids. Germline V CDR1 and CDR2: KGHSH, LQKENI. CDR3 bases: TGTGCCAGCTCACCAGAGACAGCCGCCAAAAACAGTCAGTACTTC. Translated, it gives CASSPETAAKNSQYF.

The chain employs TRBV7-3 and TRBJ2-1; TRBD2 might be the D (6 bases). In germline, CDR1 is SGHTA, CDR2 FQGTGA. The CDR3 is made up of 12 amino acids. The V and J ends lost 5 bases and 12 bases respectively, with 14 bases between them. CDR3 sequence: CASSAGLLGQFF. CDR3 sequence (DNA): TGTGCCAGCAGCGCGGGACTCCTGGGGCAGTTCTTC.

The chain uses TRBV18 and TRBJ1-6; D is unclear. The CDR3 extends over 15 amino acids. V lost 2 bases to trimming and J lost 1 base, with 6 bases between them. Germline CDR1 and CDR2: KGHSH and LQKENI. Here the CDR3 reads CASSPAGSYNSPLHF. The CDR3 DNA reads TGTGCCAGCTCACCAGCGGGGTCCTATAATTCACCCCTCCACTTT.

V and J are TRBV7-3 and TRBJ2-3; D might be TRBD2 (7 bases). The CDR3 contains 16 residues. Trimming left V 6 bases short and J 6 bases short, with 22 bases between. Per germline, CDR1 SGHTA and CDR2 FQGTGA. The CDR3 DNA follows: TGTGCCAGCAGTTTGGGGGGGCTAGCGGTTTCGGATACGCAGTATTTT. Protein product: CASSLGGLAVSDTQYF.

The chain combines TRBV7-9 with TRBJ1-2; tentatively, D is TRBD1 (5 bases). The CDR3 contains 13 residues. Germline V lookup: CDR1 SEHNR, CDR2 FQNEAQ (reference sequence). Trimming took 9 bases from V and 5 from J, leaving 16 bases between them. In DNA, the CDR3 is TGTGCCAGTGGCTCGGGACTCAAGTATGGCTACACCTTC. Encoded protein: CASGSGLKYGYTF.

The rearrangement uses TRBV18 and TRBJ2-5; no reliable D call. V was shortened by 2 bases and J by 5 bases, with 12 bases between the two germline ends. The CDR3 spans 14 residues. CDR1 KGHSH and CDR2 LQKENI come from the germline V gene. The CDR3 region is CASSPGTGWETQYF. CDR3 DNA: TGTGCCAGCTCACCAGGAACGGGTTGGGAGACCCAGTACTTC.

In DNA, the CDR3 is TGCGCCAGCAGCGAGCTGGGACAGGGGAATACTGAGCTATTCTTT. Its protein is CASSELGQGNTELFF. The chain uses TRBV5-1 and TRBJ1-1, with 10 bases fitting TRBD1. Germline-derived CDR1 and CDR2 are SGHRS and YFSETQ. With 4 bases clipped from V and 14 bases from J, the junction kept 17 bases outside the gene matches. CDR3 size: 15 residues.

This clone came up once. The rearrangement links TRBV7-2 to TRBJ2-7; 7 bases map to TRBD2. Germline V gene data show CDR1 as SGHTA and CDR2 as FQGNSA. The junction had 6 bases not matched to a gene; V was cut back by 5 bases and J by 2 bases. This CDR3 region has 14 residues. CDR3: CASSPQRGTYEQYF. In nucleotides, the CDR3 is TGTGCCAGCAGCCCGCAGCGGGGTACCTACGAGCAGTACTTC. Combining the CDR3 with reference TRBV7-2 and TRBJ2-7 gives the whole variable domain GAGVSQSPSNKVTEKGKDVELRCDPISGHTALYWYRQSLGQGLEFLIYFQGNSAPDKSGLPSDRFSAERTGGSVSTLTIQRTQQEDSAVYLCASSPQRGTYEQYFGPGTRLTVT.

Only a few counts were recorded for this clone. The J gene is TRBJ2-1, the V gene TRBV29-1, with 14 bases identical to TRBD2. The CDR3 runs 17 residues. Trimming at V came to 4 bases and at J to 8 bases, leaving 13 bases not matched to a gene. Per the germline V gene, CDR1 is SQVTM and CDR2 is ANQGSEA. The CDR3 nucleotides are TGCAGCGTTGTCGAAAAGAGACTAGCGGGGGGGCTTGATGAGCAGTTCTTC. Translated, it gives CSVVEKRLAGGLDEQFF.

This clone was observed once. The chain has TRBV14 and TRBJ1-6; the match to TRBD1 covers 9 bases. V dropped 2 bases and J dropped 6; count of bases not matched to a gene: 5. CDR1 SGHDN and CDR2 FVKESK come from the germline V gene. The CDR3 totals 16 residues. As DNA, the CDR3 is TGTGCCAGCAGCCAAACTACAGGGGGCGGTAATTCACCCCTCCACTTT. Protein sequence: CASSQTTGGGNSPLHF.

The rearrangement joins TRBV28 to TRBJ1-5; 9 bases line up with TRBD1. The germline V gene has CDR1 MDHEN and CDR2 SYDVKM. This CDR3 comprises 13 residues. V trimming: 11 bases; J trimming: 0 bases; junction bases outside the gene matches: 2. The CDR3 sequence is CAGQGRSNQPQHF. The CDR3 DNA reads as TGTGCCGGACAGGGGCGTAGCAATCAGCCCCAGCATTTT. The whole variable domain, remainder taken from reference TRBV28 and TRBJ1-5, is DVKVTQSSRYLVKRTGEKVFLECVQDMDHENMFWYRQDPGLGLRLIYFSYDVKMKEKGDIPEGYSVSREKKERFSLILESASTNQTSMYLCAGQGRSNQPQHFGDGTRLSIL.

V and J are TRBV12-5 and TRBJ1-6, with TRBD1 as a possible D gene (5 bases). From germline, CDR1 is LGHNT and CDR2 FRNRAP. This CDR3 comprises 14 residues. The V end lost 7 bases, the J end lost 7 bases, and 14 bases lay between the germline ends. The CDR3 DNA is TGTGCTAGTGCCCCCCCGCCAGGGAATTCACCCCTCCACTTT. This translates into CASAPPPGNSPLHF.

This clone was seen a single time. J is TRBJ2-1 and V is TRBV5-5, with D possibly TRBD2 on 7 matching bases. Trimming cost V 0 bases and J 6 bases, with 13 bases left between them. From germline, CDR1 is SGHKS and CDR2 YYEKEE (reference sequence). The CDR3 has 15 residues. The CDR3 bases are TGTGCCAGCAGCTTGGCTTGGGGGGGCGGCAATGAGCAGTTCTTC. This translates into CASSLAWGGGNEQFF. The whole variable domain, filled in from reference TRBV5-5 and TRBJ2-1, reads DAGVTQSPTHLIKTRGQQVTLRCSPISGHKSVSWYQQVLGQGPQFIFQYYEKEERGRGNFPDRFSARQFPNYSSELNVNALLLGDSALYLCASSLAWGGGNEQFFGPGTRLTVL.

This clone has more than one count but fewer than ten. The V call is TRBV5-4, the J call TRBJ2-7; 7 bases agree with TRBD1. The CDR3 spans 16 residues. The V gene's germline CDR1 is SGHNT and CDR2 YYREEE (reference sequence). The V segment lost 3 bases and the J segment 5 bases; nucleotides outside the gene matches: 14. The DNA for the CDR3 is TGTGCCAGCAGCTCCCGGGCAGGGGGTGTTCGGAACGAGCAGTACTTC. It is translated as CASSSRAGGVRNEQYF.

The chain joins TRBV27 to TRBJ2-7; perhaps TRBD2 as D (6 bases). CDR3 length: 13 amino acids. CDR1 is MNHEY, CDR2 SMNVEV, per germline (reference sequence). Trimming removed 5 bases at V and 2 bases at J, with 10 bases between. The CDR3 DNA sequence: TGTGCCAGCAGTCTCGCGGGGACCTACGAGCAGTACTTC. Protein product: CASSLAGTYEQYF.

V gene TRBV5-4 combines with J gene TRBJ2-6; 7 nucleotides match TRBD1. The CDR3 contains 15 residues. The germline gives CDR1 SGHNT, CDR2 YYREEE (reference sequence). Trimming took 1 base from V and 2 from J; bases not matched to a gene: 0. The CDR3 coding sequence is TGTGCCAGCAGCTTGCAGGGGGCTGGGGCCAACGTCCTGACTTTC. Its translation is CASSLQGAGANVLTF. Together with reference TRBV5-4 and TRBJ2-6, the CDR3 gives the full variable domain: ETGVTQSPTHLIKTRGQQVTLRCSSQSGHNTVSWYQQALGQGPQFIFQYYREEENGRGNFPPRFSGLQFPNYSSELNVNALELDDSALYLCASSLQGAGANVLTFGAGSRLTVL.

The chain uses TRBV27 and TRBJ2-1; TRBD2 aligns across 11 bases. Germline V lookup: CDR1 MNHEY, CDR2 SMNVEV (reference sequence). This CDR3 is 18 amino acids long. J lost 2 bases, V lost 2 bases, and 8 bases had no gene match. As DNA, the CDR3 is TGTGCCAGCAGTTTAAACCCTGGGACTAGCGGACCCTACAATGAGCAGTTCTTC. This codes for CASSLNPGTSGPYNEQFF.

This clone appeared a few times. This chain links TRBV5-1 with TRBJ1-1; D is undetermined. V was cut by 4 bases and J by 0 bases, with 19 bases left in between. The CDR3 has 17 residues. Per germline, CDR1 SGHRS and CDR2 YFSETQ. The DNA for the CDR3 is TGCGCCAGCAGCCTGGAAAAAGGACTGGGGATGAACACTGAAGCTTTCTTT. It translates to CASSLEKGLGMNTEAFF.

The chain is built from TRBV2 and TRBJ2-1; TRBD2 matches at 10 bases. J was trimmed by 5 bases and V by 7 bases; bases with no gene match: 2. The CDR3 has 13 amino acids. Germline V gives CDR1 SNHLY, CDR2 FYNNEI. DNA of the CDR3: TGTGCCAGCATGGGGACTAGCGACAATGAGCAGTTCTTC. Encoded protein: CASMGTSDNEQFF.

The chain recombines TRBV7-9 with TRBJ2-3; TRBD2 matches 9 bases. The CDR3 is made up of 15 amino acids. The germline V gene has CDR1 SEHNR and CDR2 FQNEAQ (reference sequence). V lost 7 bases to trimming and J lost 3 bases; unmatched junction nucleotides: 8. In DNA, the CDR3 is TGTGCCAGCACCCGGGGGGCGGGGGGGACAGATACGCAGTATTTT. This translates into CASTRGAGGTDTQYF. Filled out from reference TRBV7-9 and TRBJ2-3, the complete variable domain reads DTGVSQNPRHKITKRGQNVTFRCDPISEHNRLYWYRQTLGQGPEFLTYFQNEAQLEKSRLLSDRFSAERPKGSFSTLEIQRTEQGDSAMYLCASTRGAGGTDTQYFGPGTRLTVL.

This clone is a singleton in its sample. V gene TRBV6-1 combines with J gene TRBJ1-5, with TRBD1 matching 7 bases. CDR1 MNHNS and CDR2 SASEGT come from the germline V gene. V shed 6 bases, J shed 2 bases, and the junction held 7 bases outside the gene matches. CDR3 length: 15 residues. CDR3 amino acids: CASSETGEGNQPQHF. Written as DNA, the CDR3 is TGTGCCAGCAGCGAAACAGGGGAAGGCAATCAGCCCCAGCATTTT.

The chain is built from TRBV7-6 and TRBJ2-7; 8 bases map to TRBD1. Trimming at V came to 5 bases and at J to 5 bases, leaving 11 bases not matched to a gene. This CDR3 comprises 15 residues. Germline loops: CDR1 SGHVS, CDR2 FNYEAQ. CDR3 nucleotide sequence: TGTGCCAGCAGCCTCTCGACAGGGGTATTCAACGAGCAGTACTTC. Its protein product is CASSLSTGVFNEQYF.